The clone carrying this T cell receptor beta chain has a handful of counts. Antigen: not known. Every sample had a minimum of 6.5 million PBMCs isolated. This sample is drawn from a study of blood T cells in healthy people across ages. General study results and limits: Among long-lived donors, naive CD4+ cells were more numerous and diversity higher than in aged donors. The CMV status of each donor remained undetermined, and this could have confounded shifts in expanded clonotypes.

Through a sample-barcoded 5' primer and a J-beta primer mix, a second PCR was run for roughly 7 to 11 cycles. Tags on each cDNA molecule came from a template-switch adaptor with 12 random nucleotides. TCRdb independently ran MiXCR on the 5' RACE reads; one entry per CDR3 protein. Here the sample spans some 1.6 million distinct CDR3 sequences, roughly 32% being singletons. Sequenced sample: blood. This receptor was identified in a woman aged 25 to 39 in good health.

The CDR3 DNA sequence: TGCAGTGCTCGCCCCGACAGGACCTACGAGCAGTACTTC. Protein product: CSARPDRTYEQYF. The V gene is TRBV20-1, the J gene TRBJ2-5, with TRBD1 as a possible D gene (6 bases). The end of the DNA aligns better with TRBJ2-7, so the J call may be wrong. CDR3 length: 13 residues. Germline V gene data show CDR1 as DFQATT and CDR2 as SNEGSKA (reference sequence).